Sequencing of this T cell receptor beta chain was carried out in a study of blood T cell repertoires in COVID-19. Across the study: COVID-19 samples collected from the United States, Italy and Spain covered acute and convalescent phases.

The germline V gene has CDR1 SGHRS and CDR2 YFSETQ. The length of the CDR3 is 16 residues. Trimming took 5 bases from V and 0 from J; bases not matched to a gene: 8. Per the original data handling: Amplification with reference gene primers provided the estimates of nucleated cell counts. TCRdb keeps only in-frame clones here, not all; method: immunoSEQ multiplex PCR. V and J calls and clone size follow that table, whereas D and trimming were derived from the DNA. The data contain under 200,000 clones, 86% of them singletons. Input material: peripheral blood. The clonotype comes from a man aged 60 to 69 with acute or convalescent COVID-19. The chain combines TRBV5-1 with TRBJ1-1; 9 bases fit TRBD1. CDR3 sequence: CASRSGTGQMNTEAFF. In DNA, the CDR3 is TGCGCCAGCAGATCCGGGACAGGGCAAATGAACACTGAAGCTTTCTTT. Complete variable domain (other parts from reference TRBV5-1 and TRBJ1-1): KAGVTQTPRYLIKTRGQQVTLSCSPISGHRSVSWYQQTPGQGLQFLFEYFSETQRNKGNFPGRFSGRQFSNSRSEMNVSTLELGDSALYLCASRSGTGQMNTEAFFGQGTRLTVV.